The subject of this entry is one TCR beta chain. Its matching antigen is unknown. This sample is drawn from a study of cytomegalovirus exposure and HLA in healthy donors. Whole-study findings and limits: There were some V segments, including TRBV6-2 and TRBV6-3, excluded as indistinguishable. HLA alleles showed associations with around 15,000 TCR beta sequences in a later analysis, at a 0.05 false discovery rate. Earlier analysis found most TCR beta V segments productive about 87% or about 30% of the time.

With 60 Vbeta and 13 Jbeta primers, the PCR was carried out. Generated by immunoSEQ multiplex PCR, the TCRdb table keeps only in-frame clones and is missing some. The sample carries fewer than 200,000 clones, around 85% recorded once. The germline V gene has CDR1 SGHAT and CDR2 FQNNGV. The V gene end was trimmed by 2 bases and the J gene end by 7 bases; junction bases not matched to a gene: 3. This CDR3 region has 14 residues. Sequenced sample: PBMCs. This TCR was sampled from a human donor in good health. The chain carries TRBV11-2 and TRBJ2-4, with 9 bases fitting TRBD2. The CDR3 DNA reads TGTGCCAGCAGCTTATGGCGGGGGGGGAACATTCAGTACTTC. Protein product: CASSLWRGGNIQYF.